Listed here are 25 T cell receptor beta chains from one sample, sequenced in a study of human T cells and chemical hapten exposure. Time point here: healthy volunteer bleed at 2 weeks. The template was total RNA from unfractionated whole blood. TCRdb passed the RACE reads through MiXCR, listing each CDR3 protein once. The sample includes roughly 49,000 distinct CDR3 sequences, around 4% of them seen just once. Sequencing was performed on whole blood. The receptors were sampled from a female donor in good health. Some clones in this sample may be carry-over from other donors' samples.

The table lists this clonotype with many counts. The gene calls are TRBV9 and TRBJ1-1, with D possibly being TRBD1 (6 bases). CDR3 size: 16 residues. Trimming pared 4 bases from V and 1 base from J, leaving 17 bases between. CDR1 is SGDLS and CDR2 is YYNGEE in the germline V gene. The DNA of the CDR3 is TGTGCCAGCAGCAAGCTGGGGGCGCAGTGGAACACTGAAGCTTTCTTT. Protein: CASSKLGAQWNTEAFF.

This clonotype has just a few counts. The chain is built from TRBV5-1 and TRBJ2-1; 14 bases fit TRBD2. CDR1 and CDR2 from the germline V gene are SGHRS and YFSETQ. V shed 5 bases, J shed 9 bases, and the junction held 4 bases outside the gene matches. CDR3 length: 14 amino acids. CDR3 loop: CASRFGTSGGEQFF. Written as DNA, the CDR3 is TGCGCCAGCAGGTTCGGGACTAGCGGGGGTGAGCAGTTCTTC. Full variable domain (rest looked up from reference TRBV5-1 and TRBJ2-1): KAGVTQTPRYLIKTRGQQVTLSCSPISGHRSVSWYQQTPGQGLQFLFEYFSETQRNKGNFPGRFSGRQFSNSRSEMNVSTLELGDSALYLCASRFGTSGGEQFFGPGTRLTVL.

The sample holds many counts of this clonotype. The chain uses TRBV21-1 and TRBJ2-3; TRBD1 is the table's D call, not checked against the DNA. TRBV21-1 is a documented pseudogene. This CDR3 comprises 13 residues. CDR3 bases: TGTGCGGGGCGGCGGCGTCTCACAGATACGCAGTATTTT. This sequence encodes CAGRRRLTDTQYF.

At least ten counts were recorded for this clonotype. A read error may account for a junction end that differs from germline. This rearrangement joins TRBV4-2 to TRBJ1-5; D gene unclear. This CDR3 is 13 amino acids long. The germline V gene encodes CDR1 LGHNA and CDR2 YNFKEQ. The CDR3 nucleotides are TGTGCCAGCAGCCAAGGATTGGAGAGGAGCCCGCTTTTT. Protein sequence: CASSQGLERSPLF.

The chain couples TRBV28 to TRBJ1-5; TRBD1 agrees at 9 bases. The CDR3 sequence is 17 residues long. The V gene end was trimmed by 2 bases and the J gene end by 5 bases; junction bases not matched to a gene: 10. Germline CDR1 MDHEN, CDR2 SYDVKM. The CDR3 reads CASSLKLGQGLHQPQHF. CDR3 in DNA: TGTGCCAGCAGTTTAAAATTAGGACAGGGGTTGCATCAGCCCCAGCATTTT.

This clonotype was found many times. A much larger clone lies a single base off, so this may be a read error. This CDR3 is missing its conserved last phenylalanine or tryptophan, likely due to a read error. Because the CDR3's place on the DNA is in doubt, the DNA is left out and the CDR3 is given as listed by TCRdb. The V call is TRBV4-3, the J call TRBJ2-7. The CDR3 has 9 amino acids, counting both end residues. Germline loops: CDR1 LGHNA, CDR2 YSLEER. The CDR3: CASSQGKKA.

At least ten counts were recorded for this clonotype. The chain uses TRBV21-1 and TRBJ1-1; the table calls TRBD1, which could not be checked here. TRBV21-1 is classified as a pseudogene. The CDR3 totals 14 residues. The CDR3 region is CASSKCPENTEAFF. In DNA form, the CDR3 reads TGTGCCAGCAGCAAATGTCCGGAGAACACTGAAGCTTTCTTT.

This clonotype was recorded at least ten times. This chain connects TRBV7-2 to TRBJ1-2; D is unresolved. V shed 5 bases and J shed 3 bases, with 7 bases lying between them. This CDR3 is 12 amino acids long. The V gene's germline CDR1 is SGHTA and CDR2 FQGNSA. The CDR3 nucleotides are TGTGCCAGCAGCGAGGATCACTATGGCTACACCTTC. It yields the protein CASSEDHYGYTF.

This clonotype was found many times. As DNA, the CDR3 is TGTGCCAGCAGCCCGGGTCGAATGGTCTCTGACACAGATACGCAGTATTTT. Its translation: CASSPGRMVSDTDTQYF. V gene TRBV6-6 combines with J gene TRBJ2-3; D is unclear. Germline lookup yields CDR1 MNHNY and CDR2 SVGAGI (reference sequence). This CDR3 has 17 residues. Trimming pared 6 bases from V and 2 bases from J, leaving 21 bases between.

This clonotype showed up many times. CDR3 DNA sequence: TGTGCCAGCAGCCCCGGGACAGGGGGCTTCCACGAGCAGTACTTC. Translation gives CASSPGTGGFHEQYF. This rearrangement joins TRBV7-8 to TRBJ2-7; 12 bases map to TRBD1. Germline CDR1 is SGHVS and CDR2 is FQNEAQ. The junction had 7 bases not matched to a gene; V was cut back by 5 bases and J by 5 bases. The length of the CDR3 is 15 residues.

This clonotype was recorded at least ten times. The chain links TRBV29-1 to TRBJ2-4; D is undetermined. The CDR3 consists of 12 residues. Trimming left V 3 bases short and J 6 bases short, with 9 bases between. Germline CDR1 is SQVTM and CDR2 is ANQGSEA. CDR3: CSVDGWSNIQYF. CDR3 coding DNA: TGCAGCGTTGACGGCTGGTCAAACATTCAGTACTTC.

This clonotype occurred many times. The V call is TRBV29-1, the J call TRBJ2-2; 7 bases map to TRBD1. Germline V gene data show CDR1 as SQVTM and CDR2 as ANQGSEA. The V segment lost 4 bases and the J segment 1 base; nucleotides outside the gene matches: 6. The CDR3 loop spans 15 amino acids. Here the CDR3 DNA reads TGCAGCGTTGTTCCCCGGACAGGGAACACCGGGGAGCTGTTTTTT. It encodes CSVVPRTGNTGELFF.

The sample holds many counts of this clonotype. The CDR3, as DNA: TGCGCCAGCAGTGGACAGGCGTCTTCCTACGAGCAGTACTTC. It translates to CASSGQASSYEQYF. The V call is TRBV5-1, the J call TRBJ2-7; 7 bases line up with TRBD1. The CDR3 length is 14 residues. Unmatched junction bases numbered 6, after V lost 5 bases and J lost 1 base. CDR1 and CDR2 (germline): SGHRS, YFSETQ.

This clonotype occurred many times. The V call is TRBV12-3 or TRBV12-4, the J call TRBJ2-3; TRBD1 agrees at 8 bases. There are 14 residues in the CDR3. V shed 3 bases and J 1 base; nucleotides not matched to a gene: 0. CDR3 amino acids: CASSLGQGTDTQYF. Written as DNA, the CDR3 is TGTGCCAGCAGTTTGGGACAGGGCACAGATACGCAGTATTTT.

This clonotype has at least ten counts. The rearrangement links TRBV20-1 to TRBJ2-3; TRBD2 might be the D (6 bases). V lost 0 bases to trimming and J lost 1 base, with 11 bases between them. Germline CDR1 and CDR2: DFQATT and SNEGSKA (reference sequence). This CDR3 contains 15 residues. The CDR3 DNA reads as TGCAGTGCTAGAGATCTAACGGGGGGCACAGATACGCAGTATTTT. This gives the protein CSARDLTGGTDTQYF.

This clonotype was seen at least ten times. The V gene is TRBV5-1, the J gene TRBJ2-7; TRBD2 is a possible D gene (6 bases). CDR1 and CDR2 from the germline V gene are SGHRS and YFSETQ. With 0 bases removed from V and 2 bases from J, the gap between germline ends came to 9 bases. This CDR3 contains 14 residues. The CDR3 here is CASSLGDSTYEQYF. CDR3 sequence (DNA): TGCGCCAGCAGCTTGGGGGACTCAACCTACGAGCAGTACTTC.

This clonotype was counted ten times or more. This chain joins TRBV6-6 and TRBJ1-1; D possibly corresponds to TRBD1 (6 bases). V was clipped by 5 bases and J by 8 bases, with 15 bases between them. There are 13 residues in the CDR3. CDR1 is MNHNY and CDR2 is SVGAGI in the germline V gene (reference sequence). CDR3 bases: TGTGCCAGCAGTCATTCCGGGGGCAGGGAAGCTTTCTTT. Translation gives CASSHSGGREAFF.

To note about this clonotype: This may be a read error: a much more frequent sequence differs by one nucleotide. The V call is TRBV7-3, the J call TRBJ2-2; TRBD1 agrees at 9 bases. Losses at the gene ends were 5 bases for V and 6 bases for J; bases not matched to a gene: 10. The CDR3 extends over 16 amino acids. CDR1 and CDR2 from the germline V gene are SGHTA and FQGTGA. CDR3 nucleotide sequence: TGTGCCAGCAGCCCTACAGGGGGCGCCGACGCCGGGGAGCTGTTTTTT. Protein product: CASSPTGGADAGELFF.

This clonotype was observed at least ten times. CDR3 residues: CAISTGTGGPYEQYF. CDR3 nucleotides: TGTGCCATCAGTACCGGGACAGGGGGTCCCTACGAGCAGTACTTC. This chain uses TRBV10-3 with TRBJ2-7; TRBD1 agrees at 11 bases. This CDR3 has 15 residues. The germline V gene has CDR1 ENHRY and CDR2 SYGVKD. Germline trimming cut 5 bases from V and 2 bases from J; bases unmatched to any gene: 5.

The chain has TRBV5-1 and TRBJ1-5; no definite D call. The V end lost 0 bases, the J end lost 0 bases, and 7 bases lay between the germline ends. Germline values: CDR1 SGHRS, CDR2 YFSETQ. The CDR3 is 15 amino acids. CDR3: CASSLGTVSNQPQHF. Here the CDR3 DNA reads TGCGCCAGCAGCTTGGGCACCGTTAGCAATCAGCCCCAGCATTTT.

The chain links TRBV9 to TRBJ2-5; 7 bases map to TRBD1. This CDR3 has 14 amino acids. Per the germline V gene, CDR1 is SGDLS and CDR2 is YYNGEE. The J segment lost 1 base and the V segment lost 4 bases, leaving 4 bases of the junction unmatched. This CDR3 is CASSLRQGQETQYF. For the CDR3, the DNA is TGTGCCAGCAGCTTAAGACAGGGCCAAGAGACCCAGTACTTC.

This clonotype has a count of ten or more. The J gene is TRBJ2-3, the V gene TRBV20-1; 7 nucleotides align to TRBD2. The CDR3 runs to 15 residues. Germline V gene lookup returns CDR1 DFQATT and CDR2 SNEGSKA (reference sequence). Unmatched junction bases numbered 12, after V lost 3 bases and J lost 6 bases. DNA for the CDR3: TGCAGTGCTAGGGCCAGACTAGCAGCCGCCGATACGCAGTATTTT. This sequence encodes CSARARLAAADTQYF.

This clonotype has ten or more counts. The rearrangement uses TRBV3-1 and TRBJ2-3; weak D call: TRBD2 (6 bases). The CDR3 covers 15 residues. Trimming shortened V by 2 bases and J by 0 bases, and 9 bases separated the two germline ends. The germline V gene has CDR1 LGHDT and CDR2 YNNKEL (reference sequence). The CDR3 DNA reads as TGTGCCAGCAGCCAACTCGCGGGGAGCACAGATACGCAGTATTTT. Translating gives CASSQLAGSTDTQYF.

There are many counts of this clonotype. The V and J genes are TRBV7-8 and TRBJ2-7, with TRBD1 as a possible D gene (6 bases). With 5 bases removed from V and 7 bases from J, the gap between germline ends came to 21 bases. CDR3 length equals 15 residues. CDR1 is SGHVS and CDR2 is FQNEAQ in the germline V gene. The CDR3 nucleotides read TGTGCCAGCAGCCCGGAATACGGACAGCGCGTGGAGCAGTACTTC. Encoded protein: CASSPEYGQRVEQYF.

This clonotype was seen only a few times. The V and J genes are TRBV3-1 and TRBJ1-3; D unclear. Germline CDR1 and CDR2: LGHDT and YNNKEL (reference sequence). The CDR3 contains 17 residues. Trimming shortened V by 4 bases and J by 0 bases, and 16 bases separated the two germline ends. The CDR3 here is CASSPFPTPLSGNTIYF. The CDR3 region has the DNA TGTGCCAGCAGCCCCTTCCCGACACCACTCTCTGGAAACACCATATATTTT.